Below are 32 T cell receptor beta chains sequenced from a single sample in a study of T-cell reconstitution after alpha-beta-depleted transplantation in children. This sample's TCRbeta library carried unique molecular identifier barcodes. TCRdb re-analysed the PCR reads in MiXCR, keeping a single row per CDR3 protein. The sample holds 400,000 to 550,000 distinct CDR3 sequences, roughly a tenth seen once. The sequenced sample was PBMCs, obtained before TCRalphabeta/CD19-depleted stem cell transplant. The receptors come from a child aged 2 to 15 with inherited bone marrow failure, due to receive a stem cell transplant.

The gene calls are TRBV4-3 and TRBJ2-7; 9 nucleotides line up with TRBD2. The germline CDR1 and CDR2 sequences are LGHNA and YSLEER. J gave up 3 bases and V 1 base, and 4 bases lay outside the gene matches. The CDR3 has 15 residues. This chain's CDR3 is CASSQGIAGDYEQYF. The CDR3 coding sequence is TGCGCCAGCAGCCAAGGGATAGCGGGGGACTACGAGCAGTACTTC.

This clonotype was counted at least ten times. The chain employs TRBV20-1 and TRBJ1-2; 7 positions match TRBD1. V lost 3 bases to trimming and J lost 7 bases; unmatched junction nucleotides: 5. Germline CDR1 DFQATT, CDR2 SNEGSKA (reference sequence). The CDR3 has 12 amino acids. CDR3 coding DNA: TGCAGTGCTAGCGAGACAGGGTCTGGCTACACCTTC. This gives the protein CSASETGSGYTF.

In its sample, this clonotype was seen many times. The J gene is TRBJ2-2, the V gene TRBV14; D unresolved. The V end lost 1 base, the J end lost 2 bases, and 5 bases lay between the germline ends. The CDR3 runs 14 residues. Germline lookup yields CDR1 SGHDN and CDR2 FVKESK. The CDR3 DNA is TGTGCCAGCAGCCAAGTACTTAACACCGGGGAGCTGTTTTTT. Translation: CASSQVLNTGELFF.

In its sample, this clonotype was seen many times. The chain has TRBV5-8 and TRBJ2-1; the match to TRBD2 covers 16 bases. The CDR3 covers 17 residues. Unmatched junction bases numbered 6, after V lost 5 bases and J lost 4 bases. Germline assignment: CDR1 SGHTS and CDR2 YDEGEE. The CDR3 DNA is TGTGCCAGCAGACTCTCGGGACTAGCGGGAGGGTACAATGAGCAGTTCTTC. Encoded protein: CASRLSGLAGGYNEQFF.

This clonotype was detected a few times. V gene TRBV20-1 combines with J gene TRBJ2-2, with 9 bases that match TRBD1. V lost 4 bases and J lost 4; bases outside the gene matches: 4. Per germline, CDR1 DFQATT and CDR2 SNEGSKA (reference sequence). This CDR3 is built from 14 residues. The CDR3 DNA reads TGCAGTGCTAACAGGGGGCGCGTCACCGGGGAGCTGTTTTTT. Amino acid sequence: CSANRGRVTGELFF.

The V gene is TRBV23-1, the J gene TRBJ2-7; D possibly corresponds to TRBD1 (6 bases). TRBV23-1 is noted as an ORF with a role that remains uncertain. Trimming left V 1 base short and J 5 bases short, with 12 bases between. There are 14 residues in the CDR3. DNA for the CDR3: TGCGCCAGCAGTCAATATGACAGGCAGGACGAGCAGTACTTC. Protein: CASSQYDRQDEQYF.

This clonotype has ten or more counts. V is TRBV10-3 and J is TRBJ2-1; 8 positions match TRBD2. Germline CDR1 ENHRY, CDR2 SYGVKD. The V segment lost 3 bases and the J segment 9 bases; nucleotides outside the gene matches: 10. The CDR3 totals 15 residues. The chain's CDR3 is CAISDLGRVYGEQFF. CDR3 in DNA: TGTGCCATCAGTGATCTCGGGAGGGTTTACGGTGAGCAGTTCTTC.

This clonotype was counted at least ten times. The chain uses TRBV20-1 and TRBJ2-7, with TRBD2 as a possible D gene (6 bases). CDR1 DFQATT and CDR2 SNEGSKA come from the germline V gene (reference sequence). The CDR3 has 13 amino acids. Trimming left V 6 bases short and J 0 bases short, with 12 bases between. Here the CDR3 reads CSAYGGSSYEQYF. The CDR3 bases are TGCAGTGCGTACGGGGGAAGCTCCTACGAGCAGTACTTC.

This clonotype has more than one count but fewer than ten. CDR3: CSARGTLLAGADEQFF. The CDR3 coding sequence is TGCAGTGCTAGAGGGACCTTACTAGCGGGAGCCGATGAGCAGTTCTTC. The chain links TRBV20-1 to TRBJ2-1, with 11 bases that match TRBD2. V gave up 1 base and J gave up 8 bases; unmatched junction bases: 10. The CDR3 sequence is 16 residues long. CDR1 and CDR2 (germline): DFQATT, SNEGSKA (reference sequence).

There are many counts of this clonotype. The rearrangement links TRBV30 to TRBJ2-1, with D possibly being TRBD1 (5 bases). V lost 1 base, J lost 5 bases, and 9 bases lay in between. The CDR3 sequence is 13 residues long. Per germline, CDR1 GTSNPN and CDR2 SVGIG (reference sequence). The CDR3 sequence: CAWSGGANNEQFF. Here the CDR3 DNA reads TGTGCCTGGAGTGGTGGGGCGAACAATGAGCAGTTCTTC.

This clonotype showed up many times. The V call is TRBV27, the J call TRBJ2-1; 7 positions agree with TRBD2. The CDR3 consists of 15 residues. Germline V gives CDR1 MNHEY, CDR2 SMNVEV (reference sequence). The V gene end was trimmed by 4 bases and the J gene end by 6 bases; junction bases not matched to a gene: 9. The DNA of the CDR3 is TGTGCCAGCAGTTCCCTAGCGGTGGTGGGCAATGAGCAGTTCTTC. Encoded protein: CASSSLAVVGNEQFF.

This clonotype showed up many times. Here the CDR3 DNA reads TGTGCCACCAGCAGAGGAGGAGACTCCCTCTATGGCTACACCTTC. It translates to CATSRGGDSLYGYTF. The chain recombines TRBV15 with TRBJ1-2; the D is unclear. Germline values: CDR1 LNHNV, CDR2 YYDKDF (reference sequence). CDR3 size: 15 residues. Trimming removed 1 base at V and 4 bases at J, with 13 bases between.

This chain joins TRBV20-1 and TRBJ2-7; 8 nucleotides align to TRBD2. V was clipped by 3 bases and J by 4 bases; unmatched bases: 17. Looked up from germline, CDR1 is DFQATT and CDR2 is SNEGSKA (reference sequence). The CDR3 spans 17 residues. The CDR3 sequence: CSASPPGLVGAGYEQYF. CDR3 bases: TGCAGTGCTAGTCCTCCGGGACTAGTCGGGGCTGGATACGAGCAGTACTTC.

This clonotype has ten or more counts. The chain has TRBV2 and TRBJ2-1; 10 bases match TRBD2. After removal of 3 bases from V and 8 bases from J, the junction contained 7 bases not matched to a gene. From germline, CDR1 is SNHLY and CDR2 FYNNEI. This CDR3 comprises 15 residues. CDR3 loop: CASSDVGLAFYEQFF. In DNA form, the CDR3 reads TGTGCCAGCAGTGATGTGGGACTAGCGTTCTATGAGCAGTTCTTC.

This clonotype was observed a handful of times. The V and J genes are TRBV6-5 and TRBJ2-5; D may match TRBD1 or TRBD2 (6 bases each). The V end lost 0 bases, the J end lost 4 bases, and 12 bases lay between the germline ends. Germline CDR1 is MNHEY and CDR2 is SVGAGI. CDR3 length: 15 amino acids. CDR3 sequence: CASSYSAGGVETQYF. The CDR3 nucleotides read TGTGCCAGCAGTTACTCGGCCGGGGGCGTAGAGACCCAGTACTTC.

This clonotype occurred many times. The chain carries TRBV14 and TRBJ2-2; tentative D call: TRBD1 (6 bases). Trimming removed 0 bases from V and 4 bases from J, with 15 bases in between. The germline gives CDR1 SGHDN, CDR2 FVKESK. This CDR3 is 17 amino acids long. This chain's CDR3 is CASSQDPFRGSTGELFF. CDR3 nucleotides: TGTGCCAGCAGCCAAGATCCTTTCAGGGGAAGCACCGGGGAGCTGTTTTTT.

The rearrangement links TRBV5-5 to TRBJ2-5; 8 bases line up with TRBD2. Unmatched junction bases numbered 5, after V lost 2 bases and J lost 2 bases. Germline V gene data show CDR1 as SGHKS and CDR2 as YYEKEE (reference sequence). The CDR3 sequence is 15 residues long. In nucleotides, the CDR3 is TGTGCCAGCAGCTTTAGCGGGGAGCGACAAGAGACCCAGTACTTC. This translates into CASSFSGERQETQYF.

This clonotype was counted at least ten times. The genes are TRBV7-2 and TRBJ2-1, with D possibly TRBD2 on 6 matching bases. CDR1 is SGHTA and CDR2 is FQGNSA in the germline V gene. V was cut by 2 bases and J by 7 bases, with 18 bases left in between. The CDR3 is made up of 16 amino acids. CDR3: CASSLMGVREWNEQFF. The CDR3 DNA follows: TGTGCCAGCAGCTTAATGGGTGTCCGGGAGTGGAATGAGCAGTTCTTC.

At least ten counts were recorded for this clonotype. The genes are TRBV28 and TRBJ2-2, with TRBD1 as a possible D gene (5 bases). Between the trimmed V and J ends, which lost 4 bases and 3 bases, there was a span of 12 bases. This CDR3 comprises 15 residues. Germline CDR1 reads MDHEN; CDR2 reads SYDVKM. In DNA, the CDR3 is TGTGCCAGCAGTTCCCCCCAGGGCTACACCGGGGAGCTGTTTTTT. The encoded protein is CASSSPQGYTGELFF.

This clonotype turned up a few times. The gene calls are TRBV11-2 and TRBJ2-7, with 9 bases fitting TRBD1. J lost 2 bases, V lost 1 base, and 12 bases had no gene match. The CDR3 loop spans 18 amino acids. Germline values: CDR1 SGHAT, CDR2 FQNNGV. The CDR3 reads CASSLGPGTGSRAYEQYF. The CDR3 coding sequence is TGTGCCAGCAGCTTAGGTCCCGGGACAGGGTCCAGAGCCTACGAGCAGTACTTC.

The gene calls are TRBV12-3 or TRBV12-4 and TRBJ2-6, with D maybe TRBD2 (7 bases). Trimming shortened V by 1 base and J by 3 bases, and 10 bases separated the two germline ends. This CDR3 comprises 16 residues. CDR3: CASSLVGGHGANVLTF. In nucleotides, the CDR3 is TGTGCCAGCAGTTTAGTCGGGGGGCATGGGGCCAACGTCCTGACTTTC.

This clonotype was detected only a few times. The chain employs TRBV7-9 and TRBJ1-1, with D tentatively TRBD1 (5 bases). The germline gives CDR1 SEHNR, CDR2 FQNEAQ (reference sequence). The V gene lost 8 bases and the J gene lost 4 bases, with 11 bases spanning the gap. This CDR3 contains 12 residues. The CDR3 here is CASPGGFTEAFF. The CDR3 DNA sequence: TGTGCCAGCCCGGGGGGGTTCACTGAAGCTTTCTTT. The full variable domain, in which reference TRBV7-9 and TRBJ1-1 provide the parts outside the CDR3, is DTGVSQNPRHKITKRGQNVTFRCDPISEHNRLYWYRQTLGQGPEFLTYFQNEAQLEKSRLLSDRFSAERPKGSFSTLEIQRTEQGDSAMYLCASPGGFTEAFFGQGTRLTVV.

This rearrangement joins TRBV6-2 or TRBV6-3 to TRBJ2-7; TRBD1 matches at 7 bases. The germline V gene encodes CDR1 MNHEY and CDR2 SVGEGT. V dropped 2 bases and J dropped 2; count of bases not matched to a gene: 9. There are 16 residues in the CDR3. The CDR3 protein is CASSYGTDRATYEQYF. The CDR3 DNA follows: TGTGCCAGCAGTTACGGAACTGACAGGGCGACCTACGAGCAGTACTTC.

This clonotype was observed at least ten times. The V and J genes are TRBV27 and TRBJ2-2; the match to TRBD1 covers 7 bases. This CDR3 has 14 amino acids. Germline trimming cut 7 bases from V and 5 bases from J; bases unmatched to any gene: 7. Germline CDR1 reads MNHEY; CDR2 reads SMNVEV (reference sequence). As DNA, the CDR3 is TGTGCCAGCACCCGGACAGGCGGAACCGGGGAGCTGTTTTTT. Its protein product is CASTRTGGTGELFF.

This rearrangement joins TRBV23-1 to TRBJ2-3; no reliable D call. TRBV23-1 belongs to the ORF category, with a function that is uncertain. Trimming left V 0 bases short and J 0 bases short, with 10 bases between. The CDR3 extends over 16 amino acids. CDR3 amino acids: CASSQSRPLSTDTQYF. CDR3 DNA sequence: TGCGCCAGCAGTCAATCGAGACCCTTAAGCACAGATACGCAGTATTTT.

Only a few counts were recorded for this clonotype. The rearrangement links TRBV28 to TRBJ2-1; 13 bases are a match to TRBD2. With 6 bases clipped from V and 8 bases from J, the junction kept 7 bases outside the gene matches. This CDR3 comprises 15 residues. CDR1 is MDHEN and CDR2 is SYDVKM in the germline V gene. In DNA, the CDR3 is TGTGCCAGCAGGCTACTAGCGGGAGGGCCGGATGAGCAGTTCTTC. It is translated as CASRLLAGGPDEQFF.

This clonotype has at least ten counts. The chain employs TRBV4-1 and TRBJ1-1; D unclear. The germline gives CDR1 MGHRA, CDR2 YSYEKL. Between the trimmed V and J ends, which lost 0 bases and 1 base, there was a span of 15 bases. This CDR3 is 17 amino acids long. CDR3 coding DNA: TGCGCCAGCAGCCAAGATCGATGGTCAGAGGGGAACACTGAAGCTTTCTTT. The encoded protein is CASSQDRWSEGNTEAFF.

This clonotype appeared many times. In nucleotides, the CDR3 is TGTGCCAGCAGCCTAGCGGGAGAGGGGGAGTTCTTC. It is translated as CASSLAGEGEFF. The chain couples TRBV28 to TRBJ2-1; 10 nucleotides agree with TRBD2. Germline values: CDR1 MDHEN, CDR2 SYDVKM. This CDR3 has 12 residues. V lost 6 bases to trimming and J lost 14 bases; unmatched junction nucleotides: 7.

This clonotype has just a few counts. The chain uses TRBV5-6 and TRBJ1-4, with no clear D. This CDR3 comprises 17 residues. V was pared by 1 base and J by 4 bases, with 17 bases between. Germline-derived CDR1 and CDR2 are SGHDT and YYEEEE. CDR3 residues: CASSLYLRPRDNEKLFF. The CDR3 coding sequence is TGTGCCAGCAGCTTGTACTTACGCCCCCGTGATAATGAAAAACTGTTTTTT. Together with reference TRBV5-6 and TRBJ1-4, the CDR3 gives the full variable domain: DAGVTQSPTHLIKTRGQQVTLRCSPKSGHDTVSWYQQALGQGPQFIFQYYEEEERQRGNFPDRFSGHQFPNYSSELNVNALLLGDSALYLCASSLYLRPRDNEKLFFGSGTQLSVL.

This clonotype was counted many times. The chain carries TRBV30 and TRBJ2-1; unclear D gene. Germline V gene data show CDR1 as GTSNPN and CDR2 as SVGIG (reference sequence). The CDR3 has 12 amino acids. V lost 0 bases, J lost 6 bases, and 6 bases lay in between. In DNA form, the CDR3 reads TGTGCCTGGAGTGTAGTTGGCAATGAGCAGTTCTTC. Translating gives CAWSVVGNEQFF.

This clonotype was found many times. J is TRBJ2-1 and V is TRBV12-3 or TRBV12-4; perhaps TRBD1 as D (5 bases). The CDR3 runs to 15 residues. With 7 bases removed from V and 10 bases from J, the gap between germline ends came to 23 bases. In DNA, the CDR3 is TGTGCCAGCACCCCAAGTGGGCAGGGCTCACGCGAGCAGTTCTTC. Translated: CASTPSGQGSREQFF.

This clonotype showed up many times. The chain combines TRBV30 with TRBJ2-1; 10 bases align to TRBD2. Germline V CDR1 and CDR2: GTSNPN, SVGIG (reference sequence). The CDR3 runs 15 residues. The trim removed 2 bases at V and 8 bases at J, leaving 9 bases unmatched. CDR3 sequence (DNA): TGTGCCTGGAGTATCGGGCTAGCGGGAGTGTATGAGCAGTTCTTC. It specifies CAWSIGLAGVYEQFF. The full variable domain, its missing parts supplied by reference TRBV30 and TRBJ2-1, is SQTIHQWPATLVQPVGSPLSLECTVEGTSNPNLYWYRQAAGRGLQLLFYSVGIGQISSEVPQNLSASRPQDRQFILSSKKLLLSDSGFYLCAWSIGLAGVYEQFFGPGTRLTVL.